These T cell receptor beta chains were read from a single sample in a study of blood T cell repertoires in COVID-19. The data were produced by immunoSEQ multiplex PCR, yet TCRdb's version contains in-frame clones alone and is incomplete. The repertoire holds 130,000 or so clones, with around 83% as singletons. Sequenced input: PBMCs or T cells enriched from blood (not recorded which). The receptors were sampled from a man aged 50 or older who had recovered from COVID-19. Both conserved end residues are part of each CDR3. The order of the fields is D gene, J gene, clone size, V gene, CDR3 DNA, CDR3 protein. D genes are given only for firm matches. Clone size is shown for a subset of rows, as once, few, many or a class of expanded clone.

TRBD1,TRBJ1-3,NA,TRBV4-2,TGTGCCAGCAGCCAAGTGACAGGGGCTGGAAACACCATATATTTT,CASSQVTGAGNTIYF
TRBD2,TRBJ2-1,NA,TRBV9,TGTGCCAGCAGCGTTAGCGGGGGGGCGAAAAATGAGCAGTTCTTC,CASSVSGGAKNEQFF
NA,TRBJ1-1,NA,TRBV6-6,TGTGCCAGCAGTTACGGGCAGGGCACTGAAGCTTTCTTT,CASSYGQGTEAFF
TRBD1,TRBJ1-1,NA,TRBV7-3,TGTGCCAGCAGCTTAAGACAGGGCGGGTTAGCTTTCTTT,CASSLRQGGLAFF
NA,TRBJ1-1,NA,TRBV29-1,TGCAGCGTTGCCAGGGGTGCAGGAGGCACTGAAGCTTTCTTT,CSVARGAGGTEAFF
NA,TRBJ2-1,NA,TRBV7-9,TGTGCCAGCAGCCTCGAGTGGAATGAGCAGTTCTTC,CASSLEWNEQFF
TRBD1,TRBJ1-1,few,TRBV15,TGTGCCACCAGCAGAGATCGTGATAGTGACAGGGGTACTGAAGCTTTCTTT,CATSRDRDSDRGTEAFF
NA,TRBJ2-7,NA,TRBV11-2,TGTGCCAGCAGTTTCCACTCGGGACAAGTCCTAGGAGAGCAGTACTTC,CASSFHSGQVLGEQYF
TRBD1,TRBJ1-6,NA,TRBV5-1,TGCGCCAGCAGCTTACGGAGGGACAGGGGAAATTCACCCCTCCACTTT,CASSLRRDRGNSPLHF
NA,TRBJ1-4,NA,TRBV10-1,TGCGCCCGACCAGTGAGGAGTGATGATGAAAAACTGTTTTTT,CARPVRSDDEKLFF
TRBD2,TRBJ2-2,NA,TRBV4-2,TGTGCCAGCAGCCAAGTAGCTAGCGGGGGGCTGACCGGGGAGCTGTTTTTT,CASSQVASGGLTGELFF
NA,TRBJ1-2,once,TRBV12-3/TRBV12-4,TGTGCCAGCGGGCGGACGGGGTATGGCTACACCTTC,CASGRTGYGYTF
NA,TRBJ1-6,once,TRBV7-2,TGTGCCAGCAGCTTAACGGGAAGCTCCTATAATTCACCCCTCCACTTT,CASSLTGSSYNSPLHF
TRBD1,TRBJ2-7,once,TRBV11-1,TGTGCCAGCAGCGGTAGAGGACAGGGAGAGCAGTACTTC,CASSGRGQGEQYF
NA,TRBJ2-1,NA,TRBV4-1,TGCGCCAGCAGCCAATTTAGCTCCTACAATGAGCAGTTCTTC,CASSQFSSYNEQFF
TRBD2,TRBJ2-1,NA,TRBV7-2,TGTGCCAGCAGCTCCTACGGGGGGGGTTACAATGAGCAGTTCTTC,CASSSYGGGYNEQFF
TRBD2,TRBJ2-3,once,TRBV7-6,TGTGCCAGCAGCTCCCCGGGGGGGGCCACAGATACGCAGTATTTT,CASSSPGGATDTQYF
TRBD1,TRBJ1-2,once,TRBV30,TGTGCCTGGAGTGTACGTGGAGACAGGGAAGGGTTAAACTATGGCTACACCTTC,CAWSVRGDREGLNYGYTF
NA,TRBJ2-7,NA,TRBV5-6,TGTGCCAGCAGCGTCAGCTCCTACGAGCAGTACTTC,CASSVSSYEQYF
TRBD2,TRBJ2-3,NA,TRBV30,TGTGCCTGGAGTCTCGGGACTAGCTGGGGCACAGATACGCAGTATTTT,CAWSLGTSWGTDTQYF
NA,TRBJ2-2,NA,TRBV9,TGTGCCAGCAGCGTAGCTTTGGCTACCGGGGAGCTGTTTTTT,CASSVALATGELFF
NA,TRBJ1-3,NA,TRBV2,TGTGCCAGCAGTGAAGGTCAGTCTGGAAACACCATATATTTT,CASSEGQSGNTIYF
TRBD2,TRBJ2-1,NA,TRBV9,TGTGCCAGCAGCGTATCCTATAGCGGGGGGGCCATGAATGAGCAGTTCTTC,CASSVSYSGGAMNEQFF
NA,TRBJ1-5,NA,TRBV2,TGTGCCAGCAGTGAAGCTAGAGCGGGGGGGCCCCAGCATTTT,CASSEARAGGPQHF
NA,TRBJ2-7,NA,TRBV5-1,TGCGCCAGCAGCCCCACCCTCCCGACAGGTACCTACGAGCAGTACTTC,CASSPTLPTGTYEQYF
NA,TRBJ2-2,NA,TRBV6-5,TGTGCCAGCAGTTACTCAGCCTCGGGGCTGTTTTTT,CASSYSASGLFF
TRBD2,TRBJ2-3,NA,TRBV7-9,TGTGCCAGCAGCTTCGGGACTAGCGGGGCTGGCACAGATACGCAGTATTTT,CASSFGTSGAGTDTQYF
NA,TRBJ1-1,NA,TRBV7-3,TGTGCCAGCAGCTTACAGCGTAGCACTGAAGCTTTCTTT,CASSLQRSTEAFF
TRBD2,TRBJ2-1,NA,TRBV12-3/TRBV12-4,TGTGCCAGCAGGTCACTAGCGAGAGAGCAGTTCTTC,CASRSLAREQFF